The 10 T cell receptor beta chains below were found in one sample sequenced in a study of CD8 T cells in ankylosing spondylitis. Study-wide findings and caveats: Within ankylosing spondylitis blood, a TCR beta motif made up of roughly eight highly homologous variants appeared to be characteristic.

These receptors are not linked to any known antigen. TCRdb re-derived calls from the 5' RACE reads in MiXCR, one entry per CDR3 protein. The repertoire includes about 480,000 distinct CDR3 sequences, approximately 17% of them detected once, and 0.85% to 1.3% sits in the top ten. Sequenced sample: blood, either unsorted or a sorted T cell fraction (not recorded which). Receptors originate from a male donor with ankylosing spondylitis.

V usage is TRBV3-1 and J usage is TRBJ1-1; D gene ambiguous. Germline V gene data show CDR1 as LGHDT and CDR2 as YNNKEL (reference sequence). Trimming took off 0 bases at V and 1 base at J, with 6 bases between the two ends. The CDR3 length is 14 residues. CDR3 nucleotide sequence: TGTGCCAGCAGCCAAGAATGGGAGAACACTGAAGCTTTCTTT. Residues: CASSQEWENTEAFF.

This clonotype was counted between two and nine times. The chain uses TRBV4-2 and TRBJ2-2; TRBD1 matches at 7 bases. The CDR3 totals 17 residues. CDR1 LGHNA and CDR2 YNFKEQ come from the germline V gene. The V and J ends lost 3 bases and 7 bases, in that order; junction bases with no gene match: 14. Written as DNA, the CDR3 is TGTGCCAGCAGCCATGTTGGCACAGGGGTCGTCGGCGGGGAGCTGTTTTTT. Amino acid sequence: CASSHVGTGVVGGELFF.

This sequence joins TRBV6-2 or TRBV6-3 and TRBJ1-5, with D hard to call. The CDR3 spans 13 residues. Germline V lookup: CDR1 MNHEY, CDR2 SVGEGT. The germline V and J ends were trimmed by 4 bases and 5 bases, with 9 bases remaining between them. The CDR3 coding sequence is TGTGCCAGCAGTTTTAGGGAATATCAGCCCCAGCATTTT. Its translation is CASSFREYQPQHF.

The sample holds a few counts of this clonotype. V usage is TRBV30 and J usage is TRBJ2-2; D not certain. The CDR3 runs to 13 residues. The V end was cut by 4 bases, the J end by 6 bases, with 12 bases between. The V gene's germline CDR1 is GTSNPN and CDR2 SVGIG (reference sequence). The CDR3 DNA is TGTGCCTGGAAGTTAATCAGCGCCGGGGAGCTGTTTTTT. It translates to CAWKLISAGELFF.

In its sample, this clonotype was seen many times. As DNA, the CDR3 is TGTGCCAGCGGCAGGGGCTACGAGCAGTACTTC. This gives the protein CASGRGYEQYF. The rearrangement uses TRBV7-9 and TRBJ2-7, with a weak D call TRBD1 (6 bases). Germline CDR1 and CDR2: SEHNR and FQNEAQ (reference sequence). Trimming took off 8 bases at V and 3 bases at J, with 8 bases between the two ends. The CDR3 runs 11 residues.

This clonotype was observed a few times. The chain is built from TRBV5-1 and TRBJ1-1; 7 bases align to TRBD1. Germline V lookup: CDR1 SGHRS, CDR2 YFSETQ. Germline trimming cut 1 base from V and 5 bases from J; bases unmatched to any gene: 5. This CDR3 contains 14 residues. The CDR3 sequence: CASSLINRGTEAFF. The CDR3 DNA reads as TGCGCCAGCAGCTTGATCAACAGGGGAACTGAAGCTTTCTTT.

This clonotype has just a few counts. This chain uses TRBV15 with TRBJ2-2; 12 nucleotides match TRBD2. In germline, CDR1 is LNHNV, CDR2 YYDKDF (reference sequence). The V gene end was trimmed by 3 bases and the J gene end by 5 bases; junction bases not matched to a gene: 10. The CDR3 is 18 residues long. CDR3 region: CATSSPKGLAGITGELFF. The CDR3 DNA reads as TGTGCCACCAGCAGCCCCAAAGGACTAGCGGGGATAACCGGGGAGCTGTTTTTT.

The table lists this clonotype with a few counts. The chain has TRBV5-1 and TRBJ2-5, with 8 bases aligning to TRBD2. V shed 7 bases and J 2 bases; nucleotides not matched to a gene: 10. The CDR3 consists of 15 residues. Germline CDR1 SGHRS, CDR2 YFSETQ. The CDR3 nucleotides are TGCGCCAGCTGCGCGGGGGGACGGGGACAAGAGACCCAGTACTTC. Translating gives CASCAGGRGQETQYF. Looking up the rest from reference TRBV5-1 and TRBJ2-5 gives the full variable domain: KAGVTQTPRYLIKTRGQQVTLSCSPISGHRSVSWYQQTPGQGLQFLFEYFSETQRNKGNFPGRFSGRQFSNSRSEMNVSTLELGDSALYLCASCAGGRGQETQYFGPGTRLLVL.

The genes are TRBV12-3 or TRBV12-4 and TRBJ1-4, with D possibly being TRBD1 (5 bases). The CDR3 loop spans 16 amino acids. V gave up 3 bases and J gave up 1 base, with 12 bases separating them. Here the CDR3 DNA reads TGTGCCAGCAGTTTGGGGGGAAGGGGAACTAATGAAAAACTGTTTTTT. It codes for CASSLGGRGTNEKLFF.

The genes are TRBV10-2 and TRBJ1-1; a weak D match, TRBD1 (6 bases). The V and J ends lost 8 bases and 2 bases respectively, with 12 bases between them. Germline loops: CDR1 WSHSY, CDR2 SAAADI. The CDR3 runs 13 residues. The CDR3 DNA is TGCGCCAGCTTAGGGACACTTAACACTGAAGCTTTCTTT. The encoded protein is CASLGTLNTEAFF.